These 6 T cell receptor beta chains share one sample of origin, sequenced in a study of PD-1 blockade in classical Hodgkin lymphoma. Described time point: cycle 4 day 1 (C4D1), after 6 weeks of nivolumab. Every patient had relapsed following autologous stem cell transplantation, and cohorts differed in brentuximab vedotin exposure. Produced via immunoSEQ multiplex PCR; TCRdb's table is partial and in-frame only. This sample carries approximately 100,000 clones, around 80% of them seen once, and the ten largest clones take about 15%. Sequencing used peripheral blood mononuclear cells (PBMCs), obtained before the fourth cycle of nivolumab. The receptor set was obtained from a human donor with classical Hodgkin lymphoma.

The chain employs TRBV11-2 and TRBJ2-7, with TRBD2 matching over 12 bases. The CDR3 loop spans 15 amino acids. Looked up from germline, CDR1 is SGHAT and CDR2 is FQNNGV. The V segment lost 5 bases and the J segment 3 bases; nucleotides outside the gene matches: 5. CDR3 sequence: CASSPSSGRGYEQYF. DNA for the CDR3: TGTGCCAGCAGCCCCTCTAGCGGGAGGGGCTACGAGCAGTACTTC.

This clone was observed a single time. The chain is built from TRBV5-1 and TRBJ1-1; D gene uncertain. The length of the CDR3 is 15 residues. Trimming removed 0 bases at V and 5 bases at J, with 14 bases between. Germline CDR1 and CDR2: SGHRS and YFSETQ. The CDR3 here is CASSLAITSGTEAFF. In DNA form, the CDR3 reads TGCGCCAGCAGCTTGGCCATTACTTCGGGGACTGAAGCTTTCTTT. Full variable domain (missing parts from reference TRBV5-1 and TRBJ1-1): KAGVTQTPRYLIKTRGQQVTLSCSPISGHRSVSWYQQTPGQGLQFLFEYFSETQRNKGNFPGRFSGRQFSNSRSEMNVSTLELGDSALYLCASSLAITSGTEAFFGQGTRLTVV.

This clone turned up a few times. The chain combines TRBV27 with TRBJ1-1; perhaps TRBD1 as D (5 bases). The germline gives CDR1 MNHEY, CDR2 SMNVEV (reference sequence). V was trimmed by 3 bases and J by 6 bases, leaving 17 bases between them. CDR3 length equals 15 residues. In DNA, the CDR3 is TGTGCCAGCAGTTTTACTGGGGCGGGAATTGCTGAAGCTTTCTTT. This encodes CASSFTGAGIAEAFF.

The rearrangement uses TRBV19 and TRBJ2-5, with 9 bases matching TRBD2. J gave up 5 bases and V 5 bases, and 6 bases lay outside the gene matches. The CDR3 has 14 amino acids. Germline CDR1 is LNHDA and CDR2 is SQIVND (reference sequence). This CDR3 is CASSPGTSRETQYF. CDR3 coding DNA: TGTGCCAGTAGTCCAGGGACTAGCCGGGAGACCCAGTACTTC. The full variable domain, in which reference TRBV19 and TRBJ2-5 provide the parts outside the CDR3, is DGGITQSPKYLFRKEGQNVTLSCEQNLNHDAMYWYRQDPGQGLRLIYYSQIVNDFQKGDIAEGYSVSREKKESFPLTVTSAQKNPTAFYLCASSPGTSRETQYFGPGTRLLVL.

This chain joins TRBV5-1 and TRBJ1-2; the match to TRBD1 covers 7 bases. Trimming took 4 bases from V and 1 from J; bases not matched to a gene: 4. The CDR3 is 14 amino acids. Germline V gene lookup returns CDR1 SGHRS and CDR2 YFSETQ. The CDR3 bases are TGCGCCAGCAGCACGGGGGACAGTAACTATGGCTACACCTTC. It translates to CASSTGDSNYGYTF.

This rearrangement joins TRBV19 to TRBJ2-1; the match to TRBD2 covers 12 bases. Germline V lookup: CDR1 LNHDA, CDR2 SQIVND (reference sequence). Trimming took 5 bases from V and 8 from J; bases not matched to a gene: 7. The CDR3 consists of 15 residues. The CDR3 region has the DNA TGTGCCAGTAGTGGAAGACTAGCGGGAGCCTATGAGCAGTTCTTC. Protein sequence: CASSGRLAGAYEQFF. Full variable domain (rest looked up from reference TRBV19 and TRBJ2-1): DGGITQSPKYLFRKEGQNVTLSCEQNLNHDAMYWYRQDPGQGLRLIYYSQIVNDFQKGDIAEGYSVSREKKESFPLTVTSAQKNPTAFYLCASSGRLAGAYEQFFGPGTRLTVL.